This TCR beta chain was profiled in a study of T cells after yellow fever vaccination. This clonotype has a handful of counts. MiXCR, applied by TCRdb to the 5' RACE reads, yields one record per CDR3 protein. The table has 250,000 or so distinct CDR3 sequences, 6% to 7.5% seen once. V was clipped by 6 bases and J by 0 bases, with 12 bases between them. CDR1 and CDR2 (germline): SGHVS, FQNEAQ. The CDR3 totals 14 residues. Source: CD4+ T cells sorted from PBMCs, taken 15 days after the yellow fever booster vaccination. This sequence originates from a man under 40 who received the YFV17D yellow fever vaccine. This rearrangement joins TRBV7-8 to TRBJ2-7; D perhaps matches TRBD1 (6 bases). In DNA form, the CDR3 reads TGTGCCAGCAGGATCACAGGGAGCTCCTACGAGCAGTACTTC. It is translated as CASRITGSSYEQYF.